Sequencing of this TCR beta chain was carried out in a study of cytomegalovirus exposure and HLA in healthy donors. Looking at the study overall: As released early, the data held 70 million to 95 million unique TCRs from HLA-typed donors.

Germline V lookup: CDR1 SGHVS, CDR2 FNYEAQ. V shed 1 base and J shed 0 bases, with 13 bases lying between them. The CDR3 runs to 17 residues. Study findings and constraints: The study listed approximately 170 cytomegalovirus-associated TCR beta chains.

Of note for this clone: Its antigen is currently unknown.

The PCR ran on 60 Vbeta and 13 Jbeta primers. Sequencing was performed with immunoSEQ multiplex PCR; in TCRdb, only in-frame clones are kept and a portion is missing. Here the sample spans 100,000 to 150,000 clones, around 74% being singletons. Sequenced input: PBMCs. The source is a male donor in good health and CMV-seronegative. The V and J genes are TRBV7-6 and TRBJ2-1; D might be TRBD2 (6 bases). The CDR3 is CASSLVVAASSYNEQFF. In DNA form, the CDR3 reads TGTGCCAGCAGCTTAGTTGTAGCGGCCAGCTCCTACAATGAGCAGTTCTTC.